The sequence of this T cell receptor (beta chain) was determined in a study of CD8 T cells in Susac syndrome. Random hexamers served to reverse transcribe roughly 0.5 to 1 ug RNA. Each CDR3 protein gets one entry after TCRdb re-called the immunoSEQ multiplex PCR reads with MiXCR. The repertoire holds 75,000 to 95,000 distinct CDR3 sequences, around 95% seen once, with roughly 0.46% in the top ten. Study-level results: In TEMRA cells and active patients, CD8+ clonal expansion in Susac reached its peak.

This clonotype was picked up a small number of times. Its matching antigen is unknown. Sequenced: CD8+ T cells from PBMCs. This sequence was found in a human donor with Susac syndrome.

The DNA for the CDR3 is TGTGCCAGCAGTCCGGGACTAGCCGGAGAGACCCAGTACTTC. Encoded protein: CASSPGLAGETQYF. The chain couples TRBV27 to TRBJ2-5; 9 bases line up with TRBD2. Trimming removed 5 bases from V and 4 bases from J; junction bases left unmatched: 5. The CDR3 sequence is 14 residues long. Germline assignment: CDR1 MNHEY and CDR2 SMNVEV (reference sequence).